What follows are 7 T cell receptor beta chains derived from one specimen sequenced in a study of cytomegalovirus exposure and HLA in healthy donors. PCR amplification relied on 60 Vbeta primers (plus 13 Jbeta primers). The method was immunoSEQ multiplex PCR; TCRdb's version includes in-frame clones alone and lacks a portion of them. This table holds some 150,000 clones, approximately 79% found once. The sample comprised PBMCs. These receptors were obtained from a man between 35 and 55 years old in good health and CMV-seropositive.

The V call is TRBV11-2, the J call TRBJ1-1, with D unclear. Trimming took 7 bases from V and 4 from J, leaving 22 bases between them. Germline CDR1 and CDR2: SGHAT and FQNNGV. This CDR3 region has 16 residues. The CDR3 DNA sequence: TGTGCCAGCAACCCCAGAGCCACGGCACTAAGCACTGAAGCTTTCTTT. Amino acids: CASNPRATALSTEAFF.

The chain recombines TRBV28 with TRBJ1-4; possibly TRBD1 for D (5 bases). CDR1 and CDR2 from the germline V gene are MDHEN and SYDVKM. This CDR3 has 13 amino acids. The V end was cut by 6 bases, the J end by 6 bases, with 11 bases between. CDR3 sequence (DNA): TGTGCCAGCAGAGGGACTGTTTATGAAAAACTGTTTTTT. Protein: CASRGTVYEKLFF.

V is TRBV7-6 and J is TRBJ1-2; 7 bases match TRBD1. With V trimmed by 1 base and J by 8 bases, 4 bases remained unmatched. Germline CDR1 is SGHVS and CDR2 is FNYEAQ. This CDR3 has 13 amino acids. This CDR3 reads CASSLGQGWGYTF. CDR3 in DNA: TGTGCCAGCAGCTTAGGACAGGGTTGGGGCTACACCTTC. The variable domain in full, with the rest retrieved from reference TRBV7-6 and TRBJ1-2, is GAGVSQSPRYKVTKRGQDVALRCDPISGHVSLYWYRQALGQGPEFLTYFNYEAQQDKSGLPNDRFSAERPEGSISTLTIQRTEQRDSAMYRCASSLGQGWGYTFGSGTRLTVV.

The rearrangement uses TRBV28 and TRBJ2-2; perhaps TRBD1 as D (6 bases). Looked up from germline, CDR1 is MDHEN and CDR2 is SYDVKM. The V end lost 5 bases, the J end lost 5 bases, and 12 bases lay between the germline ends. The CDR3 extends over 14 amino acids. CDR3 bases: TGTGCCAGCAGTCCTTGGACAGAGACCGGGGAGCTGTTTTTT. Protein sequence: CASSPWTETGELFF.

The V gene is TRBV6-5, the J gene TRBJ1-6; no firm D call. CDR1 and CDR2 from the germline V gene are MNHEY and SVGAGI. The V end was cut by 2 bases, the J end by 18 bases, with 8 bases between. There are 10 residues in the CDR3. The DNA for the CDR3 is TGTGCCAGCAGTTACGAGGGCGGCCACTTT. Protein product: CASSYEGGHF.

There are a few counts of this clone. The V gene is TRBV5-8, the J gene TRBJ1-5; a weak D match, TRBD1 (6 bases). The CDR3 sequence is 14 residues long. The V end was cut by 2 bases, the J end by 5 bases, with 11 bases between. Germline CDR1 reads SGHTS; CDR2 reads YDEGEE. The CDR3 protein is CASSLSGADQPQHF. The CDR3 bases are TGTGCCAGCAGCTTATCAGGGGCCGATCAGCCCCAGCATTTT.

The chain links TRBV5-1 to TRBJ2-7, with 9 positions matching TRBD1. Trimming at V came to 4 bases and at J to 3 bases, leaving 5 bases not matched to a gene. The germline CDR1 and CDR2 sequences are SGHRS and YFSETQ. There are 14 residues in the CDR3. CDR3 in amino acids: CASSPGDRVYEQYF. The CDR3 DNA reads TGCGCCAGCAGCCCGGGGGACAGGGTCTACGAGCAGTACTTC.